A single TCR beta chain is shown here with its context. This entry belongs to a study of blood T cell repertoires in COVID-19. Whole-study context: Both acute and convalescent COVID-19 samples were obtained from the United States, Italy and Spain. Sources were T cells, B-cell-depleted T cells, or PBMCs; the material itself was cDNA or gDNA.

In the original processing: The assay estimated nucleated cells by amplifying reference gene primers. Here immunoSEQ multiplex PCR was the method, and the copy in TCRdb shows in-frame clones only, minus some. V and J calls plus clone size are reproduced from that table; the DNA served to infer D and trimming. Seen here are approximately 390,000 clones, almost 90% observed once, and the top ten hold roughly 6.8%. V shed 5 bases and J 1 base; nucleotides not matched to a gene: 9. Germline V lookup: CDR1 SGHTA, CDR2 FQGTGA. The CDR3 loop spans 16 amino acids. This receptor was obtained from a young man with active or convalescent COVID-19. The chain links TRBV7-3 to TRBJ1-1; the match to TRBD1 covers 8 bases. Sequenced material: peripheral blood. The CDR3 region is CASSTTPGTGNTEAFF. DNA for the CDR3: TGTGCCAGCAGCACCACACCCGGGACAGGGAACACTGAAGCTTTCTTT.